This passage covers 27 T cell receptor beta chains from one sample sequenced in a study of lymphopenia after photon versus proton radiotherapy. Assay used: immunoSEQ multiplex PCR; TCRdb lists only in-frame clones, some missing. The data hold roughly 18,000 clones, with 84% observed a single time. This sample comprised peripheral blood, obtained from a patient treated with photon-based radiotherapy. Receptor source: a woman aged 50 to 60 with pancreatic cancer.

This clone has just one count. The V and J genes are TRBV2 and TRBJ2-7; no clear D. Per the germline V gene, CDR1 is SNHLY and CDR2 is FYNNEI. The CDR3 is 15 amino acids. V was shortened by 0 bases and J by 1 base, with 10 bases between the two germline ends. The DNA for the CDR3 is TGTGCCAGCAGTGAAGCCCCGGGCAGTTCCTACGAGCAGTACTTC. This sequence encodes CASSEAPGSSYEQYF.

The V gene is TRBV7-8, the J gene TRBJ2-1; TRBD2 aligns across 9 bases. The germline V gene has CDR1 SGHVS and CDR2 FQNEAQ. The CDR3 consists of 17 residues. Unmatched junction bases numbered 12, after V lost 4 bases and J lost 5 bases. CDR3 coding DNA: TGTGCCAGCAGCTCGTATAGCGGGAGTAGATCCGACAATGAGCAGTTCTTC. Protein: CASSSYSGSRSDNEQFF.

The chain's CDR3 is CASSFGGITEAFF. In DNA form, the CDR3 reads TGTGCCAGCAGCTTTGGGGGGATCACTGAAGCTTTCTTT. This chain uses TRBV5-6 with TRBJ1-1; tentative D call: TRBD1 (5 bases). Trimming left V 2 bases short and J 4 bases short, with 9 bases between. Germline values: CDR1 SGHDT, CDR2 YYEEEE. The CDR3 is made up of 13 amino acids.

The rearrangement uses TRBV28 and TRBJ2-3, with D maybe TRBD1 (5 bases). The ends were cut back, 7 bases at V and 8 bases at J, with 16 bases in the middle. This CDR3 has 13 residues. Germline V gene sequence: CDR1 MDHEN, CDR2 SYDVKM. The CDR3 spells CASKEGATFTQYF. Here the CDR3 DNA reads TGTGCCAGCAAGGAAGGGGCGACTTTTACGCAGTATTTT. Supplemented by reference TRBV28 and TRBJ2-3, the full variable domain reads DVKVTQSSRYLVKRTGEKVFLECVQDMDHENMFWYRQDPGLGLRLIYFSYDVKMKEKGDIPEGYSVSREKKERFSLILESASTNQTSMYLCASKEGATFTQYFGPGTRLTVL.

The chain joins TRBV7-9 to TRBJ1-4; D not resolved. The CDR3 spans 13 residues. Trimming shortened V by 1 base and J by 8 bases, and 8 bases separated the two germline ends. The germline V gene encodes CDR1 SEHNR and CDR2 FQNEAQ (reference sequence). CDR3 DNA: TGTGCCAGCAGCTTAGAAGCCGGGGAAAAACTGTTTTTT. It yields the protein CASSLEAGEKLFF.

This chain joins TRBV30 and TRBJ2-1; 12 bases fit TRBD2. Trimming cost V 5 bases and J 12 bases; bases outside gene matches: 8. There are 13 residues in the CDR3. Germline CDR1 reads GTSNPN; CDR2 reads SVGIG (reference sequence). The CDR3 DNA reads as TGTGCCTGGGGAACACTAGCGGGAGGTCGGCAGTTCTTC. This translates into CAWGTLAGGRQFF.

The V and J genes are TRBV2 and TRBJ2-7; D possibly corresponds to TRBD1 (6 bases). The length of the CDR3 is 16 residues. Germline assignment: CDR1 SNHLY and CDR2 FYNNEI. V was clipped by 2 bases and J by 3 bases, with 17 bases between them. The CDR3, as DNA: TGTGCCAGCAGTGAAAGGGCAGGGGATTATCGCTACGAGCAGTACTTC. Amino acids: CASSERAGDYRYEQYF.

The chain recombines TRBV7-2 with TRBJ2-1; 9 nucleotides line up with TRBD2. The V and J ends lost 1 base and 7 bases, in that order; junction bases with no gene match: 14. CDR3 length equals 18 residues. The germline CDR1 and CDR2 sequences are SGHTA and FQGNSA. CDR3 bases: TGTGCCAGCAGCTTAGGGGGAAGAGTTAGCGGGAGAAGAAATGAGCAGTTCTTC. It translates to CASSLGGRVSGRRNEQFF.

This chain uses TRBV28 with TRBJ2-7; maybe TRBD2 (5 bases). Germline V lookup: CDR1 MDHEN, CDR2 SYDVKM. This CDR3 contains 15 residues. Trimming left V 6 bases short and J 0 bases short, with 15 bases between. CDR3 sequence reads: CASRPGIHVSYEQYF. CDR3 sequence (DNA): TGTGCCAGCAGACCCGGGATTCATGTCTCCTACGAGCAGTACTTC.

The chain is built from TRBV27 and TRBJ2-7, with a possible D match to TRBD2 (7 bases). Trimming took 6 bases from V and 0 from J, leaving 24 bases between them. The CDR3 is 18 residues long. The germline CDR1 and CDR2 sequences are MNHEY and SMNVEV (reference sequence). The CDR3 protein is CASSGPREGKGGSYEQYF. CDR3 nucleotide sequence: TGTGCCAGCAGCGGCCCGAGGGAGGGAAAGGGGGGCTCCTACGAGCAGTACTTC.

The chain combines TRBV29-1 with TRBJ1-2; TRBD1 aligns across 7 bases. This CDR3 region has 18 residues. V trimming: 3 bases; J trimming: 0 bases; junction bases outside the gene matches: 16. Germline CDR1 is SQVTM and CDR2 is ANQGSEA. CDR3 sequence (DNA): TGCAGCGTTGACGGTCCGTGGGACAGACCTAGTTCTAACTATGGCTACACCTTC. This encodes CSVDGPWDRPSSNYGYTF. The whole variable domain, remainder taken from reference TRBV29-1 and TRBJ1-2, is SAVISQKPSRDICQRGTSLTIQCQVDSQVTMMFWYRQQPGQSLTLIATANQGSEATYESGFVIDKFPISRPNLTFSTLTVSNMSPEDSSIYLCSVDGPWDRPSSNYGYTFGSGTRLTVV.

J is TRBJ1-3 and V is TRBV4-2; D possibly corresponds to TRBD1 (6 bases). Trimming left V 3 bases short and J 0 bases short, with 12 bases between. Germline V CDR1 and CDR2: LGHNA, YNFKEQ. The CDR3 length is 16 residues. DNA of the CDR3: TGTGCCAGCAGCCACGGACAGCTATCCTCTGGAAACACCATATATTTT. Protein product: CASSHGQLSSGNTIYF.

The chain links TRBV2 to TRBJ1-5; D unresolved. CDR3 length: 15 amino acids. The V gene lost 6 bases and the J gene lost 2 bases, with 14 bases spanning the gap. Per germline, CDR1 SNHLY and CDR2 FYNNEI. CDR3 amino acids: CASRPLDGGNQPQHF. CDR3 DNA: TGTGCCAGCAGACCCCTAGATGGAGGCAATCAGCCCCAGCATTTT.

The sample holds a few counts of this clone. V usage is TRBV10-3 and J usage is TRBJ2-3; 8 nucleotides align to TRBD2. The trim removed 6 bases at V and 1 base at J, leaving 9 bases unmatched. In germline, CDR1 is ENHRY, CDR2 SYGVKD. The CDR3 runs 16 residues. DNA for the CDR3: TGTGCCATCAGGTCCCCGGGGGGGGTAGGCACAGATACGCAGTATTTT. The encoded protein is CAIRSPGGVGTDTQYF.

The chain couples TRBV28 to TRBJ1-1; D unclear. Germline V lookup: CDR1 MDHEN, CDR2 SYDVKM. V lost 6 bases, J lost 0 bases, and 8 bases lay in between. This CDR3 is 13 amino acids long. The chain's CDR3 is CASRPTVNTEAFF. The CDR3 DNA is TGTGCCAGCAGGCCCACAGTGAACACTGAAGCTTTCTTT. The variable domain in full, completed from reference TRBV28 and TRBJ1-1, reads DVKVTQSSRYLVKRTGEKVFLECVQDMDHENMFWYRQDPGLGLRLIYFSYDVKMKEKGDIPEGYSVSREKKERFSLILESASTNQTSMYLCASRPTVNTEAFFGQGTRLTVV.

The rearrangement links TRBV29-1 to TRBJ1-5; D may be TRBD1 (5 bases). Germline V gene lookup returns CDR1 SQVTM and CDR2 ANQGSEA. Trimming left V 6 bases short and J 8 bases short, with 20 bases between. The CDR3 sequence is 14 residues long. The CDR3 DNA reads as TGCAGCGTCCTAGATAGGGGAGGTAGTGAGCCCCAGCATTTT. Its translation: CSVLDRGGSEPQHF.

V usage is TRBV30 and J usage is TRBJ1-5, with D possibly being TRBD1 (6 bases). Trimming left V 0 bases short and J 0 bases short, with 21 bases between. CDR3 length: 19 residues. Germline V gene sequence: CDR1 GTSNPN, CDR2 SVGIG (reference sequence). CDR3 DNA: TGTGCCTGGAGTGTAGGCCGCGGGGGGCCGAGGGGTAGCAATCAGCCCCAGCATTTT. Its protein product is CAWSVGRGGPRGSNQPQHF.

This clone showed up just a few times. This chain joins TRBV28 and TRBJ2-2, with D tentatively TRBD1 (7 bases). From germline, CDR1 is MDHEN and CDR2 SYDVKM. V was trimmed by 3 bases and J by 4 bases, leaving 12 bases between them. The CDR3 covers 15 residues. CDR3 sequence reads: CASSFRGAGTGELFF. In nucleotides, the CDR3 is TGTGCCAGCAGTTTCAGGGGGGCGGGCACCGGGGAGCTGTTTTTT.

CDR3 region: CASSAGQLISNYGYTF. In DNA form, the CDR3 reads TGTGCCAGCAGCGCGGGACAGTTAATATCTAACTATGGCTACACCTTC. The rearrangement uses TRBV14 and TRBJ1-2; 7 positions match TRBD1. J was trimmed by 0 bases and V by 5 bases; bases with no gene match: 9. The CDR3 has 16 residues. Germline V lookup: CDR1 SGHDN, CDR2 FVKESK.

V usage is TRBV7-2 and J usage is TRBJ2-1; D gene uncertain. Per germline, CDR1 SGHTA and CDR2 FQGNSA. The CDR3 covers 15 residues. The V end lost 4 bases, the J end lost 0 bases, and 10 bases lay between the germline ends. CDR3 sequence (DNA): TGTGCCAGCAGCTCCGACAAGAGCTCCTACAATGAGCAGTTCTTC. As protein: CASSSDKSSYNEQFF.

CDR3 region: CASSKRQGALADTQYF. The CDR3, as DNA: TGTGCCAGCAGCAAAAGACAGGGGGCCCTCGCAGATACGCAGTATTTT. This chain uses TRBV9 with TRBJ2-3, with 10 bases matching TRBD1. V was pared by 4 bases and J by 4 bases, with 9 bases of the junction left unmatched. The length of the CDR3 is 16 residues. In germline, CDR1 is SGDLS, CDR2 YYNGEE.

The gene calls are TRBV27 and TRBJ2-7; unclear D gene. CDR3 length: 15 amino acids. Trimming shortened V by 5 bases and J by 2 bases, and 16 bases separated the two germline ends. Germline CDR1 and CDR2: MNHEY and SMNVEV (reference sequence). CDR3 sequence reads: CASSVAPSAAYEQYF. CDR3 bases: TGTGCCAGCAGTGTCGCTCCCTCGGCTGCCTACGAGCAGTACTTC.

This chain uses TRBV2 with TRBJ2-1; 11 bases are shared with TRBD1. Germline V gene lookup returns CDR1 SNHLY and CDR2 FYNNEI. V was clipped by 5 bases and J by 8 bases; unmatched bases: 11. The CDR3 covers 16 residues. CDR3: CASSSGQGGRIDEQFF. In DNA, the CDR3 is TGTGCCAGCAGTTCGGGACAGGGGGGTCGGATAGATGAGCAGTTCTTC.

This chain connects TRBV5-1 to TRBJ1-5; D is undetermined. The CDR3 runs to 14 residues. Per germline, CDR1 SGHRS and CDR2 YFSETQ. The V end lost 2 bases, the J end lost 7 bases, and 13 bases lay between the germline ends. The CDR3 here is CASSFAGIGQPQHF. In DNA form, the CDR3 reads TGCGCCAGCAGCTTTGCCGGGATTGGGCAGCCCCAGCATTTT.

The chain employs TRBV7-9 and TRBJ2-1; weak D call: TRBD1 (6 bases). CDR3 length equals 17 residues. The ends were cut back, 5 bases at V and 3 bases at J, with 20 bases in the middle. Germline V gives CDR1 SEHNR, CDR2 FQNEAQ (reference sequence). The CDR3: CASSPKSDSSFYNEQFF. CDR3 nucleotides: TGTGCCAGCAGCCCCAAGTCGGACAGCAGTTTCTACAATGAGCAGTTCTTC.

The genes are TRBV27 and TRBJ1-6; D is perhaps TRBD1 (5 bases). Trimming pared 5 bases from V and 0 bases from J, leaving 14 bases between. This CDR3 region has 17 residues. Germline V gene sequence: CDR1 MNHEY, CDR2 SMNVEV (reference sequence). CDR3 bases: TGTGCCAGCAGTCCCACGGGGCAGAGCTCCTATAATTCACCCCTCCACTTT. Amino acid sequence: CASSPTGQSSYNSPLHF.

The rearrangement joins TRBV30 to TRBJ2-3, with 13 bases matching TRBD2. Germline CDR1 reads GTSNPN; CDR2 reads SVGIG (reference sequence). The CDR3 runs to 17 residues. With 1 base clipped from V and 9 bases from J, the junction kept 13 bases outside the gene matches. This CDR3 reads CAWSAPTLLAGGRTQYF. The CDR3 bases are TGTGCCTGGAGTGCCCCCACGCTACTAGCGGGAGGGCGAACGCAGTATTTT.